Following are 18 T cell receptor beta chains from one sample sequenced in a study of blood T cells in healthy people across ages. Alongside a J-beta primer mix, a sample-barcoded 5' primer served in a second PCR lasting roughly 6 to 11 cycles. TCRdb re-analysed the 5' RACE reads in MiXCR, keeping a single row per CDR3 protein. This table holds more than 650,000 distinct CDR3 sequences, 40% to 65% found once. The sample comprised blood. The receptors were gathered from a man at least 80 years old in good health.

This clonotype came up a few times. The CDR3: CASSTDREGEKLFF. In DNA, the CDR3 is TGTGCCAGCAGCACCGACAGGGAGGGTGAAAAACTGTTTTTT. The J gene is TRBJ1-4, the V gene TRBV7-9; 7 bases agree with TRBD1. This CDR3 has 14 amino acids. With 5 bases clipped from V and 7 bases from J, the junction kept 7 bases outside the gene matches. Germline CDR1 and CDR2: SEHNR and FQNEAQ (reference sequence).

With regard to this clonotype: Being one base from a much bigger clone, this may be a read error. This chain connects TRBV29-1 to TRBJ2-5; a weak D match, TRBD1 (6 bases). V was clipped by 4 bases and J by 5 bases, with 23 bases between them. The germline CDR1 and CDR2 sequences are SQVTM and ANQGSEA. This CDR3 contains 16 residues. The CDR3 DNA sequence: TGCAGCGTTGGGTTAGGGGGTGGAGGATCAGGGGAGACCCAGTACTTC. Protein sequence: CSVGLGGGGSGETQYF.

This clonotype was counted at least ten times. V gene TRBV7-2 combines with J gene TRBJ1-1; D is unclear. The CDR3 sequence is 13 residues long. Germline-derived CDR1 and CDR2 are SGHTA and FQGNSA. Deletions cut 3 bases from V and 0 bases from J, with 5 bases between. The CDR3 here is CASSFSVNTEAFF. CDR3 sequence (DNA): TGTGCCAGCAGCTTTTCAGTGAACACTGAAGCTTTCTTT.

The V gene is TRBV29-1, the J gene TRBJ2-3; TRBD2 agrees at 9 bases. Germline V lookup: CDR1 SQVTM, CDR2 ANQGSEA. The CDR3 consists of 16 residues. V shed 4 bases, J shed 6 bases, and the junction held 14 bases outside the gene matches. The CDR3 is CSVGGGLAGTWDTQYF. The DNA for the CDR3 is TGCAGCGTTGGAGGGGGCCTAGCGGGGACGTGGGATACGCAGTATTTT.

This clonotype was seen a few times. The chain employs TRBV29-1 and TRBJ1-1; no definite D call. The V end was cut by 4 bases, the J end by 11 bases, with 17 bases between. Germline-derived CDR1 and CDR2 are SQVTM and ANQGSEA. CDR3 length: 12 residues. CDR3: CSVVMAATGAFF. CDR3 nucleotide sequence: TGCAGCGTTGTTATGGCGGCGACCGGCGCTTTCTTT.

The sample holds a few counts of this clonotype. The chain carries TRBV29-1 and TRBJ2-4; TRBD2 matches 12 bases. The V segment lost 6 bases and the J segment 1 base; nucleotides outside the gene matches: 7. CDR1 and CDR2 (germline): SQVTM, ANQGSEA. CDR3 size: 16 residues. The CDR3 DNA is TGCAGCGTCCGGACTAGCGGGAATGGGGCCAAAAACATTCAGTACTTC. Translating it yields CSVRTSGNGAKNIQYF.

This chain uses TRBV18 with TRBJ2-3; either TRBD1 or TRBD2 may supply D (7 bases each). V dropped 0 bases and J dropped 3 bases, with 13 bases sitting between them. The germline gives CDR1 KGHSH, CDR2 LQKENI. The CDR3 length is 16 residues. As DNA, the CDR3 is TGTGCCAGCTCACCACCGGGCAGGGGGGGAACAGATACGCAGTATTTT. This translates into CASSPPGRGGTDTQYF.

The table lists this clonotype with a few counts. The CDR3 loop is CASSQDRAQETQYF. CDR3 nucleotides: TGTGCCAGCAGCCAGGACAGGGCCCAAGAGACCCAGTACTTC. V gene TRBV3-1 combines with J gene TRBJ2-5; 8 bases fit TRBD1. The length of the CDR3 is 14 residues. With V trimmed by 3 bases and J by 1 base, 1 base remained unmatched. In germline, CDR1 is LGHDT, CDR2 YNNKEL (reference sequence).

On this clonotype itself: At one end, the junction sequence differs from germline, possibly due to a read error. The V gene is TRBV11-2, the J gene TRBJ2-1, with 10 bases fitting TRBD2. Germline V gives CDR1 SGHAT, CDR2 FQNNGV. CDR3 length: 18 residues. CDR3 sequence (DNA): TGCGCCAGCAGCTTAGATCCCCTTGGACTAGCGGTTAGGAATGAGCAGTTCTTC. Amino acids: CASSLDPLGLAVRNEQFF. Filled out from reference TRBV11-2 and TRBJ2-1, the complete variable domain reads EAGVAQSPRYKIIEKRQSVAFWCNPISGHATLYWYQQILGQGPKLLIQFQNNGVVDDSQLPKDRFSAERLKGVDSTLKIQPAKLEDSAVYLCASSLDPLGLAVRNEQFFGPGTRLTVL.

V and J are TRBV7-2 and TRBJ2-1, with 7 bases lining up with TRBD2. Looked up from germline, CDR1 is SGHTA and CDR2 is FQGNSA. J lost 6 bases, V lost 7 bases, and 12 bases had no gene match. This CDR3 is built from 15 residues. CDR3 DNA sequence: TGTGCCAGCACCCAGGAGGGAGCGGGAATCAATGAGCAGTTCTTC. Encoded protein: CASTQEGAGINEQFF.

This clonotype has more than one count but fewer than ten. The chain carries TRBV5-1 and TRBJ1-2; a weak D match, TRBD1 (5 bases). CDR3 length equals 15 residues. Per germline, CDR1 SGHRS and CDR2 YFSETQ. Trimming left V 0 bases short and J 7 bases short, with 16 bases between. CDR3 amino acids: CASSLDGQGYSGYTF. CDR3 bases: TGCGCCAGCAGCTTGGACGGCCAGGGTTACAGTGGCTACACCTTC.

The chain employs TRBV25-1 and TRBJ1-2, with D unclear. This CDR3 is built from 12 residues. V dropped 8 bases and J dropped 0 bases, with 7 bases sitting between them. Germline V gene sequence: CDR1 MGHDK, CDR2 SYGVNS. CDR3 in amino acids: CASAQSNYGYTF. The CDR3 DNA reads TGTGCCAGCGCACAGTCTAACTATGGCTACACCTTC.

This clonotype was detected a few times. This CDR3 is CASSLDPGQGSNAYF. CDR3 DNA sequence: TGCGCCAGCAGCTTGGACCCTGGACAGGGTAGTAACGCGTATTTT. This rearrangement joins TRBV5-1 to TRBJ2-3, with 8 bases aligning to TRBD1. With V trimmed by 0 bases and J by 14 bases, 14 bases remained unmatched. Germline lookup yields CDR1 SGHRS and CDR2 YFSETQ. The CDR3 loop spans 15 amino acids.

In its sample, this clonotype was seen a few times. The rearrangement joins TRBV21-1 to TRBJ2-7; the table's D call TRBD2 went unverified against the DNA. TRBV21-1 is listed as a pseudogene. CDR3 length equals 18 residues. CDR3 loop: CASSKSAFSGGPSYEQYF. In DNA form, the CDR3 reads TGTGCCAGCAGCAAATCTGCCTTCTCGGGAGGGCCTTCCTACGAGCAGTACTTC.

Note on this clonotype: One end of the junction is discordant with germline, which a read error may explain. The genes are TRBV7-2 and TRBJ2-7; D is perhaps TRBD1 or TRBD2 (5 bases each). This CDR3 region has 16 residues. Per germline, CDR1 SGHTA and CDR2 FQGNSA. In DNA, the CDR3 is TGTGCCGGCAGCTCGCCCCCCGGGGCTACGCCCTACGAGCAGTACTTC. This sequence encodes CAGSSPPGATPYEQYF. Using reference TRBV7-2 and TRBJ2-7 for the parts outside the CDR3, the full variable domain is GAGVSQSPSNKVTEKGKDVELRCDPISGHTALYWYRQSLGQGLEFLIYFQGNSAPDKSGLPSDRFSAERTGGSVSTLTIQRTQQEDSAVYLCAGSSPPGATPYEQYFGPGTRLTVT.

The chain joins TRBV28 to TRBJ1-4, with D possibly TRBD1 on 6 matching bases. The CDR3 is 14 amino acids. CDR1 and CDR2 from the germline V gene are MDHEN and SYDVKM. The V end was cut by 6 bases, the J end by 8 bases, with 16 bases between. The CDR3 DNA reads TGTGCCAGCAGACTGACAGGAGCTCGGGAAAAACTGTTTTTT. Its protein product is CASRLTGAREKLFF.

The CDR3 sequence: CSARGQGSGYGYTF. Here the CDR3 DNA reads TGCAGTGCTAGAGGACAGGGGTCGGGTTATGGCTACACCTTC. This chain joins TRBV20-1 and TRBJ1-2, with 8 positions matching TRBD1. The V gene's germline CDR1 is DFQATT and CDR2 SNEGSKA (reference sequence). Trimming removed 1 base from V and 5 bases from J; junction bases left unmatched: 6. The CDR3 runs to 14 residues.

This clonotype appeared a few times. The gene calls are TRBV18 and TRBJ2-3, with D tentatively TRBD2 (6 bases). Deletions cut 5 bases from V and 14 bases from J, with 23 bases between. This CDR3 is 14 amino acids long. In germline, CDR1 is KGHSH, CDR2 LQKENI. CDR3 in DNA: TGTGCCAGCTCATCGGGACTGAAAAACAGATACGCGTATTTT. Its protein product is CASSSGLKNRYAYF.